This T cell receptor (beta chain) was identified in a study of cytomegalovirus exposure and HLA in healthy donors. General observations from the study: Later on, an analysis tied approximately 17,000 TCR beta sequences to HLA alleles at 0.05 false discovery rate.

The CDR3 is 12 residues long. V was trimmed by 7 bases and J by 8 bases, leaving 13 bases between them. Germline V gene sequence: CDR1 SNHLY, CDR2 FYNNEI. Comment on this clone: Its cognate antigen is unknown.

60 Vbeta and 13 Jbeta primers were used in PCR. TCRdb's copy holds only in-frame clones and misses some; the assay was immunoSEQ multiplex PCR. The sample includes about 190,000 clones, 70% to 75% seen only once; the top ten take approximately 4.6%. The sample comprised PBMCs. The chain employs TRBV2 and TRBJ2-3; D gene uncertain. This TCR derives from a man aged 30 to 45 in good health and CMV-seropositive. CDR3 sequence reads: CASTPVLATQYF. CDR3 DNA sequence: TGTGCCAGCACCCCTGTTTTAGCTACGCAGTATTTT.